The 32 T cell receptor beta chains listed next were all sequenced from one sample in a study of blood T cell repertoires in COVID-19. Assay used: immunoSEQ multiplex PCR; TCRdb lists only in-frame clones, some missing. The table shows 90,000 to 100,000 clones, with 81% occurring only once. What was sequenced was peripheral blood. The receptors were gathered from a woman older than 75 with acute or convalescent COVID-19.

The rearrangement links TRBV18 to TRBJ1-2; D not certain. V shed 4 bases and J shed 2 bases, with 8 bases lying between them. Germline lookup yields CDR1 KGHSH and CDR2 LQKENI. The CDR3 spans 13 residues. The CDR3 DNA follows: TGTGCCAGCTCACAGGGAGTAAACTATGGCTACACCTTC. Protein: CASSQGVNYGYTF.

The chain is built from TRBV5-4 and TRBJ2-5; the match to TRBD2 covers 8 bases. The V segment lost 3 bases and the J segment 2 bases; nucleotides outside the gene matches: 3. This CDR3 is 14 amino acids long. Germline CDR1 reads SGHNT; CDR2 reads YYREEE (reference sequence). The CDR3 coding sequence is TGTGCCAGCAGCTCCGCGGGGGGTCAAGAGACCCAGTACTTC. Amino acid sequence: CASSSAGGQETQYF. The full variable domain, its missing parts supplied by reference TRBV5-4 and TRBJ2-5, is ETGVTQSPTHLIKTRGQQVTLRCSSQSGHNTVSWYQQALGQGPQFIFQYYREEENGRGNFPPRFSGLQFPNYSSELNVNALELDDSALYLCASSSAGGQETQYFGPGTRLLVL.

This chain connects TRBV5-4 to TRBJ2-3; 10 positions match TRBD2. The CDR3 has 17 residues. With 10 bases clipped from V and 5 bases from J, the junction kept 19 bases outside the gene matches. Germline V lookup: CDR1 SGHNT, CDR2 YYREEE (reference sequence). CDR3 loop: CAFKGQRGGSFGDTQYF. The CDR3 coding sequence is TGTGCCTTCAAGGGACAGCGGGGGGGCTCCTTTGGAGATACGCAGTATTTT. The complete variable domain, with remaining parts taken from reference TRBV5-4 and TRBJ2-3, reads ETGVTQSPTHLIKTRGQQVTLRCSSQSGHNTVSWYQQALGQGPQFIFQYYREEENGRGNFPPRFSGLQFPNYSSELNVNALELDDSALYLCAFKGQRGGSFGDTQYFGPGTRLTVL.

CDR3 protein: CASSLDSYEQYF. The CDR3 bases are TGTGCCAGCAGTTTAGACAGCTACGAGCAGTACTTC. The gene calls are TRBV28 and TRBJ2-7; tentative D call: TRBD1 (5 bases). The V end lost 2 bases, the J end lost 3 bases, and 5 bases lay between the germline ends. CDR1 is MDHEN and CDR2 is SYDVKM in the germline V gene. CDR3 length equals 12 residues.

This clone was picked up one time. J is TRBJ1-1 and V is TRBV7-9; 11 positions agree with TRBD1. From germline, CDR1 is SEHNR and CDR2 FQNEAQ (reference sequence). This CDR3 spans 14 amino acids. The junction had 3 bases not matched to a gene; V was cut back by 5 bases and J by 4 bases. CDR3 nucleotides: TGTGCCAGCAGCAGAGGGACAGGGGGCACTGAAGCTTTCTTT. Protein sequence: CASSRGTGGTEAFF.

The chain carries TRBV6-1 and TRBJ1-2; 8 nucleotides agree with TRBD1. Germline-derived CDR1 and CDR2 are MNHNS and SASEGT. There are 15 residues in the CDR3. V lost 3 bases to trimming and J lost 5 bases; unmatched junction nucleotides: 8. The CDR3 nucleotides are TGTGCCAGCAGTGATGCGGCAGGGGGCCTGTATGGCTACACCTTC. Residues: CASSDAAGGLYGYTF.

This clone was found once. The chain joins TRBV29-1 to TRBJ1-1; D remains ambiguous. V was pared by 6 bases and J by 2 bases, with 7 bases between. Germline V gives CDR1 SQVTM, CDR2 ANQGSEA. The length of the CDR3 is 11 residues. The CDR3 is CSVRYNTEAFF. In nucleotides, the CDR3 is TGCAGCGTCAGATATAACACTGAAGCTTTCTTT.

The genes are TRBV24-1 and TRBJ1-1; maybe TRBD1 (5 bases). V gave up 5 bases and J gave up 1 base, with 13 bases separating them. This CDR3 has 15 amino acids. The germline CDR1 and CDR2 sequences are KGHDR and SFDVKD. CDR3 sequence reads: CATSGGGVGNTEAFF. The CDR3 coding sequence is TGTGCCACCAGTGGAGGAGGGGTTGGGAACACTGAAGCTTTCTTT.

The chain is built from TRBV2 and TRBJ1-5; D is possibly TRBD1 (5 bases). V was pared by 2 bases and J by 0 bases, with 8 bases between. Germline V lookup: CDR1 SNHLY, CDR2 FYNNEI. The CDR3 sequence is 15 residues long. The CDR3: CASSENRLSNQPQHF. CDR3 in DNA: TGTGCCAGCAGTGAAAACAGGCTTAGCAATCAGCCCCAGCATTTT.

The chain uses TRBV19 and TRBJ2-1, with a weak D call TRBD1 (6 bases). The CDR3 contains 13 residues. With 7 bases removed from V and 4 bases from J, the gap between germline ends came to 11 bases. The germline V gene has CDR1 LNHDA and CDR2 SQIVND (reference sequence). The CDR3 nucleotides are TGTGCCAGTATCGACAGGATGTACAATGAGCAGTTCTTC. Amino acid sequence: CASIDRMYNEQFF.

This clone was observed once. The chain joins TRBV2 to TRBJ1-4, with TRBD1 matching over 7 bases. CDR1 is SNHLY, CDR2 FYNNEI, per germline. The ends lost 10 bases at V and 0 bases at J; junction bases unmatched: 8. This CDR3 spans 15 amino acids. The chain's CDR3 is CATRRDRTTNEKLFF. In DNA, the CDR3 is TGTGCCACGCGACGGGACAGAACAACTAATGAAAAACTGTTTTTT.

The chain joins TRBV6-5 to TRBJ1-2; 9 bases agree with TRBD1. The V segment lost 6 bases and the J segment 2 bases; nucleotides outside the gene matches: 4. There are 14 residues in the CDR3. Germline V gene sequence: CDR1 MNHEY, CDR2 SVGAGI. CDR3 amino acids: CASRAGTGNYGYTF. Written as DNA, the CDR3 is TGTGCCAGCAGGGCCGGGACAGGGAACTATGGCTACACCTTC.

The chain couples TRBV19 to TRBJ1-5; tentatively, D is TRBD1 (5 bases). The CDR3 is 13 amino acids. CDR1 is LNHDA and CDR2 is SQIVND in the germline V gene (reference sequence). V lost 6 bases and J lost 3, with 9 bases in between. The CDR3 spells CASSRTHNQPQHF. DNA of the CDR3: TGTGCCAGTAGCCGGACACACAATCAGCCCCAGCATTTT.

The chain employs TRBV7-9 and TRBJ2-3; TRBD2 agrees at 9 bases. The CDR3 has 16 amino acids. Germline CDR1 is SEHNR and CDR2 is FQNEAQ (reference sequence). With V trimmed by 5 bases and J by 7 bases, 13 bases remained unmatched. CDR3 DNA sequence: TGTGCCAGCAGCGCCTCATTAGCGGGGGAATTAAATACGCAGTATTTT. As protein: CASSASLAGELNTQYF. The whole variable domain, filled in from reference TRBV7-9 and TRBJ2-3, reads DTGVSQNPRHKITKRGQNVTFRCDPISEHNRLYWYRQTLGQGPEFLTYFQNEAQLEKSRLLSDRFSAERPKGSFSTLEIQRTEQGDSAMYLCASSASLAGELNTQYFGPGTRLTVL.

The rearrangement joins TRBV15 to TRBJ2-7, with 11 positions matching TRBD1. The V gene end was trimmed by 2 bases and the J gene end by 7 bases; junction bases not matched to a gene: 10. This CDR3 has 16 residues. From germline, CDR1 is LNHNV and CDR2 YYDKDF (reference sequence). The CDR3 protein is CATSRTPGQGAGEQYF. The CDR3 nucleotides are TGTGCCACCAGCAGAACACCCGGACAGGGGGCTGGAGAGCAGTACTTC.

The rearrangement joins TRBV6-5 to TRBJ1-2; a possible D gene is TRBD1 (6 bases). CDR1 is MNHEY and CDR2 is SVGAGI in the germline V gene. This CDR3 region has 14 residues. Trimming left V 7 bases short and J 0 bases short, with 12 bases between. The CDR3 DNA is TGTGCCAGCACTAACAGGGATGCTAACTATGGCTACACCTTC. It translates to CASTNRDANYGYTF.

The chain has TRBV24-1 and TRBJ2-3; D perhaps matches TRBD1 (6 bases). CDR1 is KGHDR and CDR2 is SFDVKD in the germline V gene. The CDR3 loop spans 15 amino acids. V lost 6 bases to trimming and J lost 0 bases, with 12 bases between them. The DNA of the CDR3 is TGTGCCACCAGTCCCCGGGACACAAGCACAGATACGCAGTATTTT. This codes for CATSPRDTSTDTQYF.

The J gene is TRBJ2-3, the V gene TRBV24-1, with D possibly being TRBD1 (8 bases). Germline CDR1 reads KGHDR; CDR2 reads SFDVKD. Trimming removed 4 bases from V and 0 bases from J, with 13 bases in between. CDR3 length: 16 amino acids. CDR3 in DNA: TGTGCCACCAGTGACTTACAGGGGGGGAGCACAGATACGCAGTATTTT. Its translation is CATSDLQGGSTDTQYF.

This clone has a handful of counts. The chain joins TRBV6-2 or TRBV6-3 to TRBJ2-2, with D maybe TRBD1 (6 bases). The CDR3 has 15 residues. With 4 bases removed from V and 1 base from J, the gap between germline ends came to 10 bases. Germline CDR1 MNHEY, CDR2 SVGEGT. CDR3 DNA: TGTGCCAGCAGTTCCCGGACAGAGAACACCGGGGAGCTGTTTTTT. It codes for CASSSRTENTGELFF.

The chain has TRBV5-6 and TRBJ2-1; TRBD1 matches 9 bases. CDR3 length: 16 residues. Germline-derived CDR1 and CDR2 are SGHDT and YYEEEE. V lost 4 bases to trimming and J lost 2 bases; unmatched junction nucleotides: 7. The CDR3 DNA reads TGTGCCAGCAGCCGACCAGGGACAGGGCCCTACAATGAGCAGTTCTTC. It translates to CASSRPGTGPYNEQFF. Full variable domain (outside the CDR3, taken from reference TRBV5-6 and TRBJ2-1): DAGVTQSPTHLIKTRGQQVTLRCSPKSGHDTVSWYQQALGQGPQFIFQYYEEEERQRGNFPDRFSGHQFPNYSSELNVNALLLGDSALYLCASSRPGTGPYNEQFFGPGTRLTVL.

The chain uses TRBV10-3 and TRBJ1-4; 8 bases match TRBD1. Germline loops: CDR1 ENHRY, CDR2 SYGVKD. This CDR3 has 17 residues. The junction had 16 bases not matched to a gene; V was cut back by 6 bases and J by 7 bases. The CDR3 sequence is CAISQSRAQGAREKLFF. The CDR3 DNA reads as TGTGCCATCAGCCAAAGCCGCGCTCAGGGGGCGCGTGAAAAACTGTTTTTT.

This clone is a singleton in its sample. The rearrangement joins TRBV5-4 to TRBJ2-1; TRBD2 is a possible D gene (6 bases). The germline V gene encodes CDR1 SGHNT and CDR2 YYREEE (reference sequence). With 1 base removed from V and 9 bases from J, the gap between germline ends came to 8 bases. CDR3 size: 12 residues. CDR3 amino acids: CASSLRGSEQFF. The CDR3 nucleotides read TGTGCCAGCAGCTTGCGGGGGAGTGAGCAGTTCTTC.

The chain links TRBV7-8 to TRBJ1-1, with TRBD1 matching over 8 bases. This CDR3 has 15 residues. J gave up 0 bases and V 5 bases, and 5 bases lay outside the gene matches. Looked up from germline, CDR1 is SGHVS and CDR2 is FQNEAQ. CDR3 coding DNA: TGTGCCAGCAGCCCAAGGACAGGGCTGAACACTGAAGCTTTCTTT. Translation gives CASSPRTGLNTEAFF.

The J gene is TRBJ2-2, the V gene TRBV9; TRBD1 is a possible D gene (5 bases). Trimming shortened V by 0 bases and J by 2 bases, and 8 bases separated the two germline ends. The germline V gene encodes CDR1 SGDLS and CDR2 YYNGEE. CDR3 length: 15 amino acids. CDR3 nucleotides: TGTGCCAGCAGCGTAGAGGGGAAAAACACCGGGGAGCTGTTTTTT. Amino acid sequence: CASSVEGKNTGELFF.

This chain links TRBV5-4 with TRBJ2-5, with D possibly TRBD1 on 8 matching bases. Germline-derived CDR1 and CDR2 are SGHNT and YYREEE (reference sequence). The V gene lost 2 bases and the J gene lost 4 bases, with 15 bases spanning the gap. This CDR3 comprises 15 residues. CDR3 DNA sequence: TGTGCCAGCAGCTTAGGACAGGGAGGGTCAGAGACCCAGTACTTC. Translating it yields CASSLGQGGSETQYF.

This chain uses TRBV5-6 with TRBJ1-2; D remains ambiguous. From germline, CDR1 is SGHDT and CDR2 YYEEEE. The CDR3 is 15 amino acids. Trimming stripped 4 bases from V and 7 bases from J, with 20 bases between. CDR3 in amino acids: CASSSIRIGGLGYTF. The CDR3 DNA reads as TGTGCCAGCAGCAGCATACGAATAGGAGGCCTTGGCTACACCTTC.

This chain connects TRBV24-1 to TRBJ1-5; maybe TRBD1 (5 bases). Trimming removed 4 bases at V and 2 bases at J, with 11 bases between. Germline CDR1 reads KGHDR; CDR2 reads SFDVKD. This CDR3 spans 15 amino acids. For the CDR3, the DNA is TGTGCCACCAGTGACCGTCAGGGTCGCAATCAGCCCCAGCATTTT. It encodes CATSDRQGRNQPQHF.

V gene TRBV28 combines with J gene TRBJ1-6, with TRBD1 as a possible D gene (5 bases). The CDR3 loop spans 15 amino acids. Between the trimmed V and J ends, which lost 3 bases and 8 bases, there was a span of 14 bases. CDR1 and CDR2 (germline): MDHEN, SYDVKM. CDR3 region: CASSFLSGGDSPLHF. For the CDR3, the DNA is TGTGCCAGCAGTTTCTTATCTGGGGGGGATTCACCCCTCCACTTT.

V is TRBV23-1 and J is TRBJ2-2; D is unclear. TRBV23-1 is an open reading frame, and its role is uncertain. This CDR3 contains 15 residues. Trimming shortened V by 7 bases and J by 2 bases, and 14 bases separated the two germline ends. The CDR3 DNA reads TGCGCCAGCATACCCGACTGTGGAAACACCGGGGAGCTGTTTTTT. It translates to CASIPDCGNTGELFF.

The chain joins TRBV7-7 to TRBJ2-2, with a possible D match to TRBD1 (5 bases). In germline, CDR1 is SSHAT, CDR2 FNYEAQ (reference sequence). The CDR3 has 17 residues. The ends were cut back, 0 bases at V and 6 bases at J, with 17 bases in the middle. The CDR3 loop reads CASSLATGHPDAGELFF. In nucleotides, the CDR3 is TGTGCCAGCAGCTTAGCAACAGGACACCCGGATGCCGGGGAGCTGTTTTTT.

The chain couples TRBV18 to TRBJ1-4; weak D call: TRBD1 (6 bases). V lost 3 bases and J lost 5, with 13 bases in between. The germline CDR1 and CDR2 sequences are KGHSH and LQKENI. The CDR3 spans 15 residues. The DNA of the CDR3 is TGTGCCAGCTCACCTACGGGACAATCGAATGAAAAACTGTTTTTT. It codes for CASSPTGQSNEKLFF.

The chain has TRBV2 and TRBJ2-7; D not resolved. CDR3 length: 14 amino acids. The ends were cut back, 4 bases at V and 3 bases at J, with 13 bases in the middle. Looked up from germline, CDR1 is SNHLY and CDR2 is FYNNEI. The CDR3 reads CASSVLRISYEQYV. The DNA for the CDR3 is TGTGCCAGCAGTGTTCTTCGTATTAGCTACGAGCAGTACGTC.